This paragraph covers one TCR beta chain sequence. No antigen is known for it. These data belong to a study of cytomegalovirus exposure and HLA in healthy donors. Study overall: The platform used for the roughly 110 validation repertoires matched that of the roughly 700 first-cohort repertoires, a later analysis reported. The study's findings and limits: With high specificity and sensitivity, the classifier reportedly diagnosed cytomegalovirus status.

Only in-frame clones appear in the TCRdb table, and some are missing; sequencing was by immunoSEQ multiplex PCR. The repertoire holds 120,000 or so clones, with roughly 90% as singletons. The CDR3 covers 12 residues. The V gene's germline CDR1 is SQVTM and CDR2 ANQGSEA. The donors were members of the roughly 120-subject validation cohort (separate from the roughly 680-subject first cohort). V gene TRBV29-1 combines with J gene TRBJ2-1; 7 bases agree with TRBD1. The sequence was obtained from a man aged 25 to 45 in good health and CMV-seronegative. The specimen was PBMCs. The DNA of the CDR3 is TGCAGTATACGACAGGGATCCTATGAGCAGTTCTTC. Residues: CSIRQGSYEQFF.